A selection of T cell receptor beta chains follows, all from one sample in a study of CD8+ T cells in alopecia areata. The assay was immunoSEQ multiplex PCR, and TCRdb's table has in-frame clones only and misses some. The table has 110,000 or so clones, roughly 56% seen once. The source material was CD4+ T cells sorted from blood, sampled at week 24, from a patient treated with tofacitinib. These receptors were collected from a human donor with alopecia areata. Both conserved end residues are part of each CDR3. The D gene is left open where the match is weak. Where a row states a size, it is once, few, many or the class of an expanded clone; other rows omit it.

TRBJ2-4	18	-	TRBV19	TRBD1	TGTGCCAGTAGTATTGGCGACAGGGGTCGGTTAACCAAAAACATTCAGTACTTC	CASSIGDRGRLTKNIQYF
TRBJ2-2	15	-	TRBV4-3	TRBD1	TGCGCCAGCAGCCTCGGGACAGCTAACACCGGGGAGCTGTTTTTT	CASSLGTANTGELFF
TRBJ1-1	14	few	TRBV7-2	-	TGTGCCAGCAGCTCCCGCCGGCTAAACACTGAAGCTTTCTTT	CASSSRRLNTEAFF
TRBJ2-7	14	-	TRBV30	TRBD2	TGTGCCCGGGCTGGCGGCGGGGGAGCCTACGAGCAGTACTTC	CARAGGGGAYEQYF
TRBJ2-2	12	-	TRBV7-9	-	TGTGCCAGCAGCCCGAACACCGGGGAGCTGTTTTTT	CASSPNTGELFF
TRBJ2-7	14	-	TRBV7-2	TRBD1	TGTGCCAGCAGCAACAGGGGAAGGAAGGACGAGCAGTACTTC	CASSNRGRKDEQYF
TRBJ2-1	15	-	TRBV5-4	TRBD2	TGTGCCAGCAGCTTGACTAGCGGGGGGCTCAATGAGCAGTTCTTC	CASSLTSGGLNEQFF
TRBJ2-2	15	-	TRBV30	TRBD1	TGTGCACGCACCCGGGACAGATCAGGCACCGGGGAGCTGTTTTTT	CARTRDRSGTGELFF
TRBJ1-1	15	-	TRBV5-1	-	TGCGCCAGCAGTTTATTTACCGGACAGAGTCGGAGAGCTTTCTTT	CASSLFTGQSRRAFF
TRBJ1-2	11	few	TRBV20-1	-	TGCAGCCGCGGGGTGGTCGATGGCTACACCTTC	CSRGVVDGYTF
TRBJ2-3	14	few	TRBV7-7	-	TGTGCTAGCAGCTTAGGGGGAGTAGCTACTGCGCAGTATTTT	CASSLGGVATAQYF
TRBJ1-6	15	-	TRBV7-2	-	TGTGCCAGCAGCTTAGGGGGACACACTAATTCACCCCTCCACTTT	CASSLGGHTNSPLHF
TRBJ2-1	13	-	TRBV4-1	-	TGCGCCAGCAGCCAAGATTCCCACAGTGAGCAGTTCTTC	CASSQDSHSEQFF
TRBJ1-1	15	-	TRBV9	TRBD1	TGTGCCAGCAGCGTACAGGGGGCGGTGGGGACTGAAGCTTTCTTT	CASSVQGAVGTEAFF
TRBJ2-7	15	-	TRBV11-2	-	TGTGCCAGCAGCGCGGACGGTGGACTATCCTACGAGCAGTACTTC	CASSADGGLSYEQYF
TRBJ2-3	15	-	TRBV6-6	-	TGTGCCAGCAGGCCGAGACAGCAAACTTCAGATACGCAGTATTTT	CASRPRQQTSDTQYF
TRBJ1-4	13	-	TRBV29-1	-	TGCAGCGGGGCGATCAGGATGAGTGAAAAACTGTTTTTT	CSGAIRMSEKLFF
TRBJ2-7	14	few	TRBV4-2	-	TGTGCCAGCAGCACAAACCAGGGTGCCTACGAGCAGTACTTC	CASSTNQGAYEQYF
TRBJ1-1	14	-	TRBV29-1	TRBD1	TGCAGCGTTGCAGGGGGCAGCGGGAACACTGAAGCTTTCTTT	CSVAGGSGNTEAFF
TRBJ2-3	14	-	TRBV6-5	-	TGTGCCAGCAGTTACTCGAAATTGGGGTATACGCAGTATTTT	CASSYSKLGYTQYF
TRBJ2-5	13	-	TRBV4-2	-	TGTGCCAGCAGCCGAGGGACCGAAGAGACCCAGTACTTC	CASSRGTEETQYF
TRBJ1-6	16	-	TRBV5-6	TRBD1	TGTGCCAGCAGCTTGGATGGGACAGTCTATAATTCACCCCTCCACTTT	CASSLDGTVYNSPLHF
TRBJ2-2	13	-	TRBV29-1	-	TGCAGCGTTGGGCAGGGGTTAACCGGGGAGCTGTTTTTT	CSVGQGLTGELFF
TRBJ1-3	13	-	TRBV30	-	TGTGCCTGGAGTGTAAACTCTGGAAACACCATATATTTT	CAWSVNSGNTIYF
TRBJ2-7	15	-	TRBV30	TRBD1	TGTGCCTGGAGTGTAGCAGGGGGCCGTTACACTAGGCTGTACTTC	CAWSVAGGRYTRLYF
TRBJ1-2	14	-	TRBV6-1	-	TGTGCCAGCAGTTTCCCGGAGGAGATCTATGGCTACACCTTC	CASSFPEEIYGYTF
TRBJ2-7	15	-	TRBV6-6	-	TGTGCCAGCAGTGATGCAAAGGGTGGCTCCTACGAGCAGTACTTC	CASSDAKGGSYEQYF
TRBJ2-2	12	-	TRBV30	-	TGTGCCTGGAGTGTACTGGCCGGGGAGCTGTTTTTT	CAWSVLAGELFF
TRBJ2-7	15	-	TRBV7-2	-	TGTGCCAGCAGCTTAGAGGGGTTTCGGGTCTACGAGCAGTACTTC	CASSLEGFRVYEQYF
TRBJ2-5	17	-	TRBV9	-	TGTGCCAGCAGCGTAGATAGCCGGGGCGGCATCTGGGAGACCCAGTACTTC	CASSVDSRGGIWETQYF
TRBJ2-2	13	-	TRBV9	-	TGTGCCAGCAGCGTAGACCCACTGGGGGAGCTGTTTTTT	CASSVDPLGELFF
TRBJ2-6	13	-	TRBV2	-	TGTGCCAGCAGCCCTTCTGGGGCCAACGTCCTGACTTTC	CASSPSGANVLTF
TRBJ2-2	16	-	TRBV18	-	TGTGCCAGCTCACCCCCGGGGGGCCCGAGCACCGGGGAGCTGTTTTTT	CASSPPGGPSTGELFF
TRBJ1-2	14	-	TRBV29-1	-	TGCAGCGTTGGGGTAACAGGGAACCTCTATGGCTACACCTTC	CSVGVTGNLYGYTF
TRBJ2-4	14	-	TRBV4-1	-	TGCGCCAGCAGCCAAGATTTGGCCCAAAACATTCAGTACTTC	CASSQDLAQNIQYF
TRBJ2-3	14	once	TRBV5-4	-	TGTGCCAGCAGCTCAAACAGGGAGACAGATACGCAGTATTTT	CASSSNRETDTQYF
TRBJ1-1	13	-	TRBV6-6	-	TGTGCCAGCAGACCCCAGATGAACACTGAAGCTTTCTTT	CASRPQMNTEAFF
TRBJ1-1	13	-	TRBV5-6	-	TGTGCCAGCAGCTTGGCCCCCGGCGGCGAAGCTTTCTTT	CASSLAPGGEAFF
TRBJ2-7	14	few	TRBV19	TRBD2	TGTGCCACCTCAAGAGATAGCGGGCCGAACGAGCAGTACTTC	CATSRDSGPNEQYF
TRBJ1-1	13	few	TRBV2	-	TGTGCCAGCAGTTTAACAGAGAACACTGAAGCTTTCTTT	CASSLTENTEAFF
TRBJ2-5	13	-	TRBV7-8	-	TGTGCCAGCAGGTTGCAGGGCCGGGAGACCCAGTACTTC	CASRLQGRETQYF
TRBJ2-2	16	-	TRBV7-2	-	TGTGCCAGCAGCCCATCCCGGGTCCTCAACACCGGGGAGCTGTTTTTT	CASSPSRVLNTGELFF
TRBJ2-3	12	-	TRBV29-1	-	TGCAGCGTTGAAGATCGTACAGATACGCAGTATTTT	CSVEDRTDTQYF
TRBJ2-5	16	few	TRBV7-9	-	TGTGCCAGCAGCTTAGCGGAGGTTATCGCCCGAGAGACCCAGTACTTC	CASSLAEVIARETQYF
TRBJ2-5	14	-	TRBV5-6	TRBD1	TGTGCCAGCAGCTTGGACTGGACAGGGGAGACCCAGTACTTC	CASSLDWTGETQYF
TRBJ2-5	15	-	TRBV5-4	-	TGTGCCAGCAGCTCTCCGGGACCTAAAGCTGAGACCCAGTACTTC	CASSSPGPKAETQYF
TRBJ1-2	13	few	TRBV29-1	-	TGCAGCGTACGGGGGGGCTCTTTGAGGGGCTACACCTTC	CSVRGGSLRGYTF
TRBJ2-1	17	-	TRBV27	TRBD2	TGTGCCAGCCAACCGAATATAGCGGGGAAAACCCTCCAGGTTCAGTTCTTC	CASQPNIAGKTLQVQFF
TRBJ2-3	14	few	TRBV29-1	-	TGCAGCGTGAGGAAGGGTAGCACAAGAGATACGCAGTATTTT	CSVRKGSTRDTQYF
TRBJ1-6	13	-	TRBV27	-	TGTGCCAGCAGTTTCCGGGCGAATTCACCCCTCCACTTT	CASSFRANSPLHF
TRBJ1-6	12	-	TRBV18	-	TGTGCCAGCTCTCTCCAAGGTTCACCCCTCCACTTT	CASSLQGSPLHF
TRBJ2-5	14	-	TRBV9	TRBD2	TGTGCCAGCAAACGGGGGGAAGGTCAAGAGACCCAGTACTTC	CASKRGEGQETQYF
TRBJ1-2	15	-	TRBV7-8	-	TGTGCCAGCAGCTTAGCTTCAGGGGAGAGCTATGGCTACACCTTC	CASSLASGESYGYTF
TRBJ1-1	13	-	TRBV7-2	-	TGTGCCAGCAGCACCCAGAGGAACACTGAAGCTTTCTTT	CASSTQRNTEAFF
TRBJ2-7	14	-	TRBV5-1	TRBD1	TGCGCCAGCAGCTCCGGGACAGGATTGTACGAGCAGTACTTC	CASSSGTGLYEQYF
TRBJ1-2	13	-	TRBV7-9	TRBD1	TGTGCCAGCAGCTTAGGGACAGGGTACGGCTACACCTTC	CASSLGTGYGYTF
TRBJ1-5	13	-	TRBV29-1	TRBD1	TGCAGCGTGCGGACAGGGGAAAATCAGCCCCAGCATTTT	CSVRTGENQPQHF